The 5 T cell receptor beta chains below were found in one sample sequenced in a study of blood T cell repertoires in COVID-19. The table came from immunoSEQ multiplex PCR; TCRdb's copy has only in-frame clones and leaves some out. The table lists 110,000 or so clones, around 90% of them singletons, with 4.6% in the top ten. The sequenced material came from peripheral blood. The receptors stem from a woman aged 50 to 65 with acute or convalescent COVID-19.

The V gene is TRBV9, the J gene TRBJ2-1, with TRBD1 identical over 7 bases. The CDR3 runs 15 residues. Germline V lookup: CDR1 SGDLS, CDR2 YYNGEE. The V and J ends lost 3 bases and 0 bases, in that order; junction bases with no gene match: 3. CDR3 sequence reads: CASSAGQSSYNEQFF. The CDR3 nucleotides read TGTGCCAGCAGCGCGGGACAGAGCTCCTACAATGAGCAGTTCTTC. Drawing the rest from reference TRBV9 and TRBJ2-1, the complete variable domain is DSGVTQTPKHLITATGQRVTLRCSPRSGDLSVYWYQQSLDQGLQFLIQYYNGEERAKGNILERFSAQQFPDLHSELNLSSLELGDSALYFCASSAGQSSYNEQFFGPGTRLTVL.

This sequence joins TRBV7-2 and TRBJ2-7; D call uncertain. The CDR3 consists of 13 residues. CDR1 is SGHTA, CDR2 FQGNSA, per germline. V dropped 6 bases and J dropped 7 bases, with 16 bases sitting between them. CDR3 sequence: CASRRPGSEEQYF. In DNA, the CDR3 is TGTGCCAGCAGAAGACCGGGTTCAGAAGAGCAGTACTTC. Filled out from reference TRBV7-2 and TRBJ2-7, the complete variable domain reads GAGVSQSPSNKVTEKGKDVELRCDPISGHTALYWYRQSLGQGLEFLIYFQGNSAPDKSGLPSDRFSAERTGGSVSTLTIQRTQQEDSAVYLCASRRPGSEEQYFGPGTRLTVT.

This clone occurred a few times. The J gene is TRBJ1-1, the V gene TRBV15; weak D call: TRBD1 (6 bases). Germline V gives CDR1 LNHNV, CDR2 YYDKDF (reference sequence). The CDR3 contains 15 residues. The ends were cut back, 4 bases at V and 4 bases at J, with 16 bases in the middle. CDR3 sequence reads: CATSIRGEAGTEAFF. The CDR3 DNA reads TGTGCCACCAGCATCAGGGGAGAGGCAGGCACTGAAGCTTTCTTT.

The chain uses TRBV27 and TRBJ1-2; no firm D call. Germline assignment: CDR1 MNHEY and CDR2 SMNVEV (reference sequence). This CDR3 spans 14 amino acids. V was shortened by 5 bases and J by 4 bases, with 14 bases between the two germline ends. The CDR3 loop reads CASSPLSSSYGYTF. The CDR3 nucleotides are TGTGCCAGCAGTCCCCTCAGTAGCAGCTATGGCTACACCTTC.

V usage is TRBV7-2 and J usage is TRBJ2-5; 7 positions agree with TRBD2. V shed 1 base and J 5 bases; nucleotides not matched to a gene: 13. CDR1 SGHTA and CDR2 FQGNSA come from the germline V gene. This CDR3 region has 17 residues. The CDR3 region is CASSLGPPIGGWETQYF. The CDR3 DNA follows: TGTGCCAGCAGCTTAGGACCCCCTATCGGGGGGTGGGAGACCCAGTACTTC.